One and the same sample provided the 26 T cell receptor beta chains below, sequenced in a study of cytomegalovirus exposure and HLA in healthy donors. The PCR made use of 60 Vbeta and 13 Jbeta primers. Clones were sequenced by immunoSEQ multiplex PCR, and TCRdb holds only the in-frame ones, with some missing. The table lists around 87,000 clones, approximately 81% of them singletons, with roughly 1.3% in the top ten. Sequencing was done on a sample of PBMCs. The source is a girl aged 2-10 years in good health and CMV-seropositive.

This chain connects TRBV29-1 to TRBJ1-4; TRBD1 is a possible D gene (6 bases). The CDR3 has 15 residues. V dropped 0 bases and J dropped 5 bases, with 13 bases sitting between them. CDR1 is SQVTM, CDR2 ANQGSEA, per germline. The CDR3 DNA follows: TGCAGCGTTGAAGATCTAAGGACAGAGAATGAAAAACTGTTTTTT. Its translation: CSVEDLRTENEKLFF.

This sequence joins TRBV19 and TRBJ2-1; 9 positions match TRBD2. The germline CDR1 and CDR2 sequences are LNHDA and SQIVND (reference sequence). J was trimmed by 8 bases and V by 1 base; bases with no gene match: 6. The CDR3 has 15 residues. CDR3 in DNA: TGTGCCAGTAGTATAGTGGGACTAGCTGACGATGAGCAGTTCTTC. This translates into CASSIVGLADDEQFF.

The chain carries TRBV2 and TRBJ1-1; no reliable D call. With 3 bases removed from V and 0 bases from J, the gap between germline ends came to 14 bases. Germline V CDR1 and CDR2: SNHLY, FYNNEI. The CDR3 is 16 residues long. The CDR3 sequence: CASSDEEGGVNTEAFF. The CDR3 DNA reads TGTGCCAGCAGTGATGAGGAGGGTGGGGTGAACACTGAAGCTTTCTTT.

The J gene is TRBJ2-5, the V gene TRBV7-9; 12 nucleotides line up with TRBD1. The V and J ends lost 5 bases and 5 bases, in that order; junction bases with no gene match: 6. The CDR3 is made up of 15 amino acids. Germline V lookup: CDR1 SEHNR, CDR2 FQNEAQ (reference sequence). The CDR3 sequence: CASSVGDRGLETQYF. CDR3 coding DNA: TGTGCCAGCAGCGTAGGGGACAGGGGGCTGGAGACCCAGTACTTC.

This chain uses TRBV28 with TRBJ1-1; 8 bases map to TRBD1. The germline gives CDR1 MDHEN, CDR2 SYDVKM. V lost 9 bases and J lost 9; bases outside the gene matches: 3. The CDR3 runs 10 residues. The CDR3 coding sequence is TGTGCCAGTACCAGGGGGCAAGCTTTCTTT. This gives the protein CASTRGQAFF.

The V and J genes are TRBV7-2 and TRBJ1-4; a weak D match, TRBD1 (5 bases). This CDR3 comprises 17 residues. V lost 1 base and J 3 bases, leaving 15 bases between the germline ends. Germline V CDR1 and CDR2: SGHTA, FQGNSA. The CDR3 DNA is TGTGCCAGCAGCTTAGTTCTCATCCAGACAGCTAATGAAAAACTGTTTTTT. Its protein is CASSLVLIQTANEKLFF.

For this clone: No conserved phenylalanine or tryptophan is present at the end of the CDR3, so a read error is the likely explanation. The DNA is omitted, as the CDR3 cannot be located on it reliably, and the CDR3 follows TCRdb's listing. The chain is built from TRBV9 and TRBJ1-3. Germline values: CDR1 SGDLS, CDR2 YYNGEE. The CDR3 is 10 residues long, ends included. CDR3 protein: CASSGPATVR.

This sequence joins TRBV29-1 and TRBJ2-7, with 14 nucleotides matching TRBD2. CDR1 SQVTM and CDR2 ANQGSEA come from the germline V gene. The J segment lost 4 bases and the V segment lost 7 bases, leaving 3 bases of the junction unmatched. The CDR3 sequence is 13 residues long. The CDR3 spells CSAGTSGRYEQYF. DNA for the CDR3: TGCAGCGCCGGGACTAGCGGGAGATACGAGCAGTACTTC.

The chain recombines TRBV29-1 with TRBJ1-2, with D perhaps TRBD1 (6 bases). The V gene lost 5 bases and the J gene lost 4 bases, with 14 bases spanning the gap. Germline V gene sequence: CDR1 SQVTM, CDR2 ANQGSEA. This CDR3 region has 13 residues. DNA for the CDR3: TGCAGCGTTTCGAGGGGGTCGACCTATGGCTACACCTTC. This encodes CSVSRGSTYGYTF.

This clone was picked up one time. The chain is built from TRBV20-1 and TRBJ1-1; no firm D call. The CDR3 loop spans 11 amino acids. V gave up 4 bases and J gave up 4 bases, with 7 bases separating them. Germline-derived CDR1 and CDR2 are DFQATT and SNEGSKA (reference sequence). The CDR3 sequence is CSATVFTEAFF. In DNA, the CDR3 is TGCAGTGCTACGGTGTTCACTGAAGCTTTCTTT.

The sample holds one count of this clone. The chain is built from TRBV10-3 and TRBJ2-3, with 8 bases identical to TRBD2. The CDR3 has 15 amino acids. The germline gives CDR1 ENHRY, CDR2 SYGVKD. With 5 bases clipped from V and 8 bases from J, the junction kept 12 bases outside the gene matches. The CDR3 spells CAISPSGSNGGTQYF. CDR3 coding DNA: TGTGCCATCAGTCCTAGCGGGTCAAATGGGGGTACGCAGTATTTT.

The chain carries TRBV27 and TRBJ2-7; possibly TRBD2 for D (6 bases). The germline V and J ends were trimmed by 8 bases and 7 bases, with 12 bases remaining between them. The germline CDR1 and CDR2 sequences are MNHEY and SMNVEV (reference sequence). CDR3 size: 11 residues. The chain's CDR3 is CASATAGEQYF. CDR3 coding DNA: TGTGCCAGCGCGACGGCGGGGGAGCAGTACTTC.

V usage is TRBV7-9 and J usage is TRBJ2-7, with 8 positions matching TRBD1. The CDR3 consists of 15 residues. Trimming cost V 4 bases and J 4 bases; bases outside gene matches: 9. The germline V gene encodes CDR1 SEHNR and CDR2 FQNEAQ (reference sequence). The CDR3 DNA sequence: TGTGCCAGCAGCTCCATGACAGGGGAGAGGTACGAGCAGTACTTC. This sequence encodes CASSSMTGERYEQYF.

This chain joins TRBV19 and TRBJ1-5; TRBD1 matches 9 bases. This CDR3 region has 17 residues. The trim removed 5 bases at V and 3 bases at J, leaving 11 bases unmatched. Germline V gene lookup returns CDR1 LNHDA and CDR2 SQIVND (reference sequence). CDR3 loop: CASSLPPGQGSNQPQHF. CDR3 DNA: TGTGCCAGTAGTTTGCCCCCGGGACAGGGTTCCAATCAGCCCCAGCATTTT.

The chain links TRBV28 to TRBJ2-7, with 9 bases that match TRBD2. Germline CDR1 and CDR2: MDHEN and SYDVKM. CDR3 length: 14 residues. The V segment lost 7 bases and the J segment 3 bases; nucleotides outside the gene matches: 7. The CDR3 here is CASTSVAGVYEQYF. In DNA form, the CDR3 reads TGTGCCAGCACTTCGGTAGCGGGAGTCTACGAGCAGTACTTC. The full variable domain, with the rest looked up from reference TRBV28 and TRBJ2-7, is DVKVTQSSRYLVKRTGEKVFLECVQDMDHENMFWYRQDPGLGLRLIYFSYDVKMKEKGDIPEGYSVSREKKERFSLILESASTNQTSMYLCASTSVAGVYEQYFGPGTRLTVT.

The rearrangement uses TRBV14 and TRBJ2-7; TRBD1 matches 7 bases. From germline, CDR1 is SGHDN and CDR2 FVKESK. J was trimmed by 5 bases and V by 1 base; bases with no gene match: 2. The length of the CDR3 is 13 residues. The CDR3 DNA reads TGTGCCAGCAGCCAAGGGACAGGCCACGAGCAGTACTTC. Residues: CASSQGTGHEQYF.

The chain combines TRBV29-1 with TRBJ2-5; TRBD2 matches at 7 bases. Looked up from germline, CDR1 is SQVTM and CDR2 is ANQGSEA. The trim removed 7 bases at V and 5 bases at J, leaving 7 bases unmatched. The CDR3 runs 12 residues. CDR3 residues: CSESKGGETQYF. CDR3 DNA sequence: TGCAGCGAGTCCAAGGGAGGGGAGACCCAGTACTTC.

The V gene is TRBV28, the J gene TRBJ1-5; 7 nucleotides agree with TRBD1. Germline V lookup: CDR1 MDHEN, CDR2 SYDVKM. This CDR3 contains 14 residues. With V trimmed by 3 bases and J by 5 bases, 4 bases remained unmatched. Here the CDR3 DNA reads TGTGCCAGCAGTTTTAAACAGGGGCATCAGCCCCAGCATTTT. Translated: CASSFKQGHQPQHF.

The chain combines TRBV7-2 with TRBJ2-7, with 9 positions matching TRBD2. The V segment lost 2 bases and the J segment 6 bases; nucleotides outside the gene matches: 8. CDR3 length equals 15 residues. Germline V gene lookup returns CDR1 SGHTA and CDR2 FQGNSA. This CDR3 reads CASSLTSGLAFEQYF. CDR3 in DNA: TGTGCCAGCAGCTTAACCTCGGGACTAGCTTTCGAGCAGTACTTC.

V and J are TRBV10-3 and TRBJ2-5, with TRBD1 matching over 9 bases. Trimming at V came to 10 bases and at J to 4 bases, leaving 10 bases not matched to a gene. In germline, CDR1 is ENHRY, CDR2 SYGVKD. The CDR3 spans 14 residues. The DNA of the CDR3 is TGTGCCACCTTTACAGGGGGCTTAGGAGAGACCCAGTACTTC. Amino acids: CATFTGGLGETQYF.

V usage is TRBV7-2 and J usage is TRBJ1-1; 7 bases agree with TRBD1. The CDR3 runs to 14 residues. The ends lost 4 bases at V and 8 bases at J; junction bases unmatched: 10. The V gene's germline CDR1 is SGHTA and CDR2 FQGNSA. This CDR3 is CASSSRVWDSEAFF. CDR3 nucleotide sequence: TGTGCCAGCAGCTCCCGGGTTTGGGACAGCGAAGCTTTCTTT. Filled out from reference TRBV7-2 and TRBJ1-1, the complete variable domain reads GAGVSQSPSNKVTEKGKDVELRCDPISGHTALYWYRQSLGQGLEFLIYFQGNSAPDKSGLPSDRFSAERTGGSVSTLTIQRTQQEDSAVYLCASSSRVWDSEAFFGQGTRLTVV.

The gene calls are TRBV5-6 and TRBJ2-5; D gene unclear. Trimming took off 3 bases at V and 1 base at J, with 16 bases between the two ends. The CDR3 is made up of 16 amino acids. Germline V CDR1 and CDR2: SGHDT, YYEEEE. The CDR3 coding sequence is TGTGCCAGCAGCTCCCGCGCGGATCTGGGCCAAGAGACCCAGTACTTC. Translating it yields CASSSRADLGQETQYF.

This chain uses TRBV6-1 with TRBJ1-5; D gene unclear. V lost 8 bases, J lost 5 bases, and 16 bases lay in between. The CDR3 sequence is 14 residues long. Germline V gene data show CDR1 as MNHNS and CDR2 as SASEGT. CDR3 coding DNA: TGTGCCAGCCGAGTCCTTCTACCTCATCAGCCCCAGCATTTT. Its protein product is CASRVLLPHQPQHF.

The chain employs TRBV18 and TRBJ2-1; TRBD2 matches at 15 bases. V dropped 4 bases and J dropped 7; count of bases not matched to a gene: 11. Per the germline V gene, CDR1 is KGHSH and CDR2 is LQKENI. This CDR3 is 18 amino acids long. CDR3 loop: CASSLLGLAGGPWNEQFF. The CDR3 DNA follows: TGTGCCAGCTCACTCCTCGGACTAGCGGGAGGGCCGTGGAATGAGCAGTTCTTC.

The rearrangement joins TRBV30 to TRBJ1-4, with a weak D call TRBD1 (5 bases). The germline CDR1 and CDR2 sequences are GTSNPN and SVGIG (reference sequence). V lost 1 base and J lost 7, with 16 bases in between. CDR3 length: 15 amino acids. In nucleotides, the CDR3 is TGTGCCTGGAGTGAGGGGAAAACAGGTCCTGAAAAACTGTTTTTT. It codes for CAWSEGKTGPEKLFF.

The chain combines TRBV28 with TRBJ2-7; 14 bases fit TRBD2. There are 20 residues in the CDR3. Looked up from germline, CDR1 is MDHEN and CDR2 is SYDVKM. The trim removed 2 bases at V and 4 bases at J, leaving 16 bases unmatched. The CDR3 is CASSLKGHPTSGRASYEQYF. CDR3 nucleotides: TGTGCCAGCAGTTTAAAAGGGCACCCGACTAGCGGGAGGGCCTCATACGAGCAGTACTTC.